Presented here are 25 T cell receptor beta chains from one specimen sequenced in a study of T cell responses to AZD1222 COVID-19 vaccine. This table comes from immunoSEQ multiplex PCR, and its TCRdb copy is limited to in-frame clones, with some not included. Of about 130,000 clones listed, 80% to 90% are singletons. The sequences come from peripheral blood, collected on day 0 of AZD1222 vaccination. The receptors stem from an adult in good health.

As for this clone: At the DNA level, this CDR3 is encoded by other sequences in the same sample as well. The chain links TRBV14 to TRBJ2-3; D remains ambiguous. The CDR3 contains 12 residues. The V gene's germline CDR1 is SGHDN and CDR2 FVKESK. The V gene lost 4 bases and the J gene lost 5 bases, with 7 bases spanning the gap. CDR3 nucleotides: TGTGCCAGCAGCCCCTCGATAGATACGCAGTATTTT. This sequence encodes CASSPSIDTQYF.

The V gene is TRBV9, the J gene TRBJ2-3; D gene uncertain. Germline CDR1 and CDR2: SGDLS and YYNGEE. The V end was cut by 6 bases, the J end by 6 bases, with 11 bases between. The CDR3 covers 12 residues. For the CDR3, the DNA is TGTGCCAGCAACAAGAATACGGATACGCAGTATTTT. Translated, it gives CASNKNTDTQYF.

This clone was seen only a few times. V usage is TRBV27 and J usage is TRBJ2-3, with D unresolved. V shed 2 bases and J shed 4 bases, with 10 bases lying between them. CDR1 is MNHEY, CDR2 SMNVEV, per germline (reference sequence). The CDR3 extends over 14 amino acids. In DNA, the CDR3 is TGTGCCAGCAGTTTAATAGCTGTCGCAGATACGCAGTATTTT. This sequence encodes CASSLIAVADTQYF.

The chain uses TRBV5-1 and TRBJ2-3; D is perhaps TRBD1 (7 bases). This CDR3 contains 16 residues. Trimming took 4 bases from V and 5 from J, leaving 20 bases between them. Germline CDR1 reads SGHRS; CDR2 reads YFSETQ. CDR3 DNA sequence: TGCGCCAGCAGCCCGGCTCAGGGGGGACCCCTAGATACGCAGTATTTT. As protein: CASSPAQGGPLDTQYF.

The CDR3: CATSSPRKGNTIYF. The CDR3 bases are TGTGCCACCAGCAGTCCAAGGAAGGGAAACACCATATATTTT. The J gene is TRBJ1-3, the V gene TRBV15; the D is unclear. CDR1 is LNHNV and CDR2 is YYDKDF in the germline V gene (reference sequence). The V end lost 3 bases, the J end lost 4 bases, and 10 bases lay between the germline ends. The CDR3 covers 14 residues.

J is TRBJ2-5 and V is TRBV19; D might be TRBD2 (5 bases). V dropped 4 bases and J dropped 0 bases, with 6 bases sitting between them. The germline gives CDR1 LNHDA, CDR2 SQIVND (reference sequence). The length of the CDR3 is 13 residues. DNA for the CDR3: TGTGCCAGTAGTAGTAGCGACCAAGAGACCCAGTACTTC. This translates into CASSSSDQETQYF.

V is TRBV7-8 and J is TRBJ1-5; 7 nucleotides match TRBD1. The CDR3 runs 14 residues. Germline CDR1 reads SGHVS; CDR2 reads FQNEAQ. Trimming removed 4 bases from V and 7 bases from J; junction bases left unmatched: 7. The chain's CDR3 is CASSSRQGSQPQHF. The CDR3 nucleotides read TGTGCCAGCAGCTCCCGACAGGGCTCACAGCCCCAGCATTTT.

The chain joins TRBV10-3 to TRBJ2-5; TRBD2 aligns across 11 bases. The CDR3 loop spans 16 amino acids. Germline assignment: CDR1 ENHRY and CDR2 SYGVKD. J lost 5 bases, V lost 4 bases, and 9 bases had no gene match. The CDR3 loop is CAISADASGGSETQYF. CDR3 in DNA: TGTGCCATCAGTGCCGACGCTAGCGGGGGGAGCGAGACCCAGTACTTC.

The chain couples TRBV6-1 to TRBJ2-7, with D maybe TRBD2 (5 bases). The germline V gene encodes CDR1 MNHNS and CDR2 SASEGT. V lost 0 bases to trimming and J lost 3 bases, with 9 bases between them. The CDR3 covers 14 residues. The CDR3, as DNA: TGTGCCAGCAGTGAAGCAGAGGGCGACTACGAGCAGTACTTC. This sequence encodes CASSEAEGDYEQYF.

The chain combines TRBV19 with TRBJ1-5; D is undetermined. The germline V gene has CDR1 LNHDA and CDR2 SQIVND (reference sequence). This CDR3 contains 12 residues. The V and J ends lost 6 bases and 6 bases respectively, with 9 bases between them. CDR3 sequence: CASSLRTQPQHF. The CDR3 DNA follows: TGTGCCAGTAGCCTTCGGACTCAGCCCCAGCATTTT.

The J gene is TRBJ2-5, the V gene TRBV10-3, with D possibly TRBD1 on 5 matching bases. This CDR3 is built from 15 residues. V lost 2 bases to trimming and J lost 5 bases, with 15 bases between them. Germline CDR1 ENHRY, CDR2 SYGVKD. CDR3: CAISEPMTARETQYF. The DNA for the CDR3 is TGTGCCATCAGTGAGCCTATGACAGCCAGGGAGACCCAGTACTTC.

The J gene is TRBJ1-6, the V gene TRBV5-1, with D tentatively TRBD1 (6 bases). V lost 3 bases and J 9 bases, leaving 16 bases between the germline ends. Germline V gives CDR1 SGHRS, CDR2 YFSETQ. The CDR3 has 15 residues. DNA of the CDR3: TGCGCCAGCAGCTCCCTCCAGGGGAACGGTTCACCCCTCCACTTT. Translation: CASSSLQGNGSPLHF.

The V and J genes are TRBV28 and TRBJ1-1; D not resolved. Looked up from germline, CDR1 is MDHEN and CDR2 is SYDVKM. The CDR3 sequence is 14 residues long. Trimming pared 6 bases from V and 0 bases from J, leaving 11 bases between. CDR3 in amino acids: CASSPHRMNTEAFF. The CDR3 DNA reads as TGTGCCAGCAGCCCCCACAGAATGAACACTGAAGCTTTCTTT.

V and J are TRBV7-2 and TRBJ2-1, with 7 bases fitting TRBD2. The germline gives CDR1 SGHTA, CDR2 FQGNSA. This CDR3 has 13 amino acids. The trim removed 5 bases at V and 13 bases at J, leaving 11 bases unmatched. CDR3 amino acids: CASSRGGRILQFF. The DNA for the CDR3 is TGTGCCAGCAGCCGAGGCGGGAGAATTTTACAGTTCTTC.

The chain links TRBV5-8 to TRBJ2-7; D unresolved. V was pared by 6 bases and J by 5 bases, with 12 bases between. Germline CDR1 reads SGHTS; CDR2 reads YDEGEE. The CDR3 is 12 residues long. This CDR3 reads CASNRRVNEQYF. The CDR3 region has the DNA TGTGCCAGCAACCGCCGCGTTAACGAGCAGTACTTC.

The CDR3 DNA reads TGTGCCAGCAGTAGGGGACGGCAGCTCAATCAGCCCCAGCATTTT. Its translation: CASSRGRQLNQPQHF. The genes are TRBV6-2 or TRBV6-3 and TRBJ1-5; tentatively, D is TRBD1 (5 bases). Germline V CDR1 and CDR2: MNHEY, SVGEGT. CDR3 length: 15 amino acids. V lost 5 bases and J 3 bases, leaving 14 bases between the germline ends.

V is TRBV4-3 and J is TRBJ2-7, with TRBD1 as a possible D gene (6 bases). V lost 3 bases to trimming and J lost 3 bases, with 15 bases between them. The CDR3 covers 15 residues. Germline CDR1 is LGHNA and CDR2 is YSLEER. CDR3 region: CASSHRTGQYYEQYF. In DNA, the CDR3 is TGCGCCAGCAGCCACCGAACGGGACAATACTACGAGCAGTACTTC.

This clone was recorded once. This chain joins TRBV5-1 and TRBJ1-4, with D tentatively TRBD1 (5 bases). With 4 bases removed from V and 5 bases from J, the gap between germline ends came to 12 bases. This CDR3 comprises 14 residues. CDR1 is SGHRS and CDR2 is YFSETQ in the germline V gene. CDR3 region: CASSREGPNEKLFF. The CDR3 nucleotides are TGCGCCAGCAGCCGAGAGGGACCGAATGAAAAACTGTTTTTT.

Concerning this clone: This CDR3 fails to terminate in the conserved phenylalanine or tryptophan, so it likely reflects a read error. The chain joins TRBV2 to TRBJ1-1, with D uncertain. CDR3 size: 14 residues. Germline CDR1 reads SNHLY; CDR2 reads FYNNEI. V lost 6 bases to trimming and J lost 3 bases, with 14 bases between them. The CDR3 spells CASRSTVAYTEAFY. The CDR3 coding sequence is TGTGCCAGCAGATCCACCGTAGCTTACACTGAAGCTTTCTAT.

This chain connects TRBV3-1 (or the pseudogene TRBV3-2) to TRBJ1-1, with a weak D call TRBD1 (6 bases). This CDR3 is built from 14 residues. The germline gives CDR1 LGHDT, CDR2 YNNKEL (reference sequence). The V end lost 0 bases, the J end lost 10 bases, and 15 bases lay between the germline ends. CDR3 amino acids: CASSQDWRGAVAFF. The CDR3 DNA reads TGTGCCAGCAGCCAAGATTGGAGGGGGGCGGTAGCTTTCTTT.

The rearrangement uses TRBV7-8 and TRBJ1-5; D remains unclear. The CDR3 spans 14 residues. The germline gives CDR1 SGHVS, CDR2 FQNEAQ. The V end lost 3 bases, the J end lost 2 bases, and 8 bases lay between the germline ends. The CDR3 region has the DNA TGTGCCAGCAGCTTTAATCGGGGCAATCAGCCCCAGCATTTT. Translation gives CASSFNRGNQPQHF.

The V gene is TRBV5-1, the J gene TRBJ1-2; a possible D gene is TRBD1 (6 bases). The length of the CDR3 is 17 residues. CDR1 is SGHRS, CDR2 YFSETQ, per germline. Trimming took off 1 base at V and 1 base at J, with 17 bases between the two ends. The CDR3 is CASSLIGGDTLNYGYTF. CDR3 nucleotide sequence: TGCGCCAGCAGCTTGATTGGGGGGGACACTCTTAACTATGGCTACACCTTC. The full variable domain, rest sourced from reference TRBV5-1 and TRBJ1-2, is KAGVTQTPRYLIKTRGQQVTLSCSPISGHRSVSWYQQTPGQGLQFLFEYFSETQRNKGNFPGRFSGRQFSNSRSEMNVSTLELGDSALYLCASSLIGGDTLNYGYTFGSGTRLTVV.

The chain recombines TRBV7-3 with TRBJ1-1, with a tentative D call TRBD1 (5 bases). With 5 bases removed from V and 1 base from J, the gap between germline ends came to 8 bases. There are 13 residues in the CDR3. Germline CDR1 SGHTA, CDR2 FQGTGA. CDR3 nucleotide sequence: TGTGCCAGCAGCCCGCAGGGGAACACTGAAGCTTTCTTT. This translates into CASSPQGNTEAFF.

The CDR3 loop reads CASSSLWDSTDTQYF. CDR3 nucleotide sequence: TGTGCCAGCAGCTCCCTCTGGGACAGCACAGATACGCAGTATTTT. The chain recombines TRBV13 with TRBJ2-3, with D perhaps assigned TRBD1 or TRBD2 (5 bases each). The CDR3 is made up of 15 amino acids. Germline CDR1 reads PRHDT; CDR2 reads FYEKMQ (reference sequence). Trimming removed 4 bases from V and 0 bases from J, with 11 bases in between. Full variable domain (missing parts from reference TRBV13 and TRBJ2-3): AAGVIQSPRHLIKEKRETATLKCYPIPRHDTVYWYQQGPGQDPQFLISFYEKMQSDKGSIPDRFSAQQFSDYHSELNMSSLELGDSALYFCASSSLWDSTDTQYFGPGTRLTVL.

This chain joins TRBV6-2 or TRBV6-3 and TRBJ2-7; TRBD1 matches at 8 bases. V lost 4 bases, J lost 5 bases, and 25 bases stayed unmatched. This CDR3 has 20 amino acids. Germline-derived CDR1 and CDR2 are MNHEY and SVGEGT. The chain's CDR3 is CASSSEIRTGSHRGRNEQYF. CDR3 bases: TGTGCCAGCAGTTCTGAGATACGGACAGGGTCTCATCGAGGGAGAAACGAGCAGTACTTC.